This T cell receptor beta chain was recorded in a study of regulatory T cells in long-lasting Graves disease. As to time point: newly diagnosed GD, antithyroid drugs for less than 3 months. TCR sequences were obtained from RNA taken from PBMCs. This clonotype was seen at least ten times. Germline lookup yields CDR1 LNHDA and CDR2 SQIVND (reference sequence). CDR3 length: 14 residues. The V end was cut by 5 bases, the J end by 3 bases, with 13 bases between. Researchers made TCR beta libraries by using iRepertoire HTBI primers and running Arm-PCR on CDR3 regions. One entry per CDR3 protein results from TCRdb running MiXCR on the multiplex PCR reads. The sample records 360,000 or so distinct CDR3 sequences, 10% to 15% being singletons. This sample was shared with a second study, whose subject was T cells in Graves' hyperthyroidism and ophthalmopathy.

The clonotype was recovered from a woman under 30 with Graves disease. V gene TRBV19 combines with J gene TRBJ1-1, with TRBD1 as a possible D gene (5 bases). The specimen comprised peripheral blood mononuclear cells (PBMCs), sampled at new diagnosis, from a patient treated with antithyroid drugs. The CDR3 reads CASSPQLGDTEAFF. CDR3 nucleotides: TGTGCCAGTAGTCCTCAATTGGGGGACACTGAAGCTTTCTTT.